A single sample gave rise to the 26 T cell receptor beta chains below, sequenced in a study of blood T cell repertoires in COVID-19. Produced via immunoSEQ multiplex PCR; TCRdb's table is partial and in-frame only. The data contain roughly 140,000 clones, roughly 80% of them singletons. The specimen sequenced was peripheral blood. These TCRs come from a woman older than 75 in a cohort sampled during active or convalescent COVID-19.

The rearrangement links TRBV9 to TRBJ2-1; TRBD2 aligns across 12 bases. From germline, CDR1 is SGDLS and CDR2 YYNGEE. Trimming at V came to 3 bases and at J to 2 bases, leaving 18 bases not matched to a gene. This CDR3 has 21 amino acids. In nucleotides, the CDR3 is TGTGCCAGCAGCGGGGACCCTACTAGCGGGGGGACGGCGGGACCCTACAATGAGCAGTTCTTC. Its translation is CASSGDPTSGGTAGPYNEQFF.

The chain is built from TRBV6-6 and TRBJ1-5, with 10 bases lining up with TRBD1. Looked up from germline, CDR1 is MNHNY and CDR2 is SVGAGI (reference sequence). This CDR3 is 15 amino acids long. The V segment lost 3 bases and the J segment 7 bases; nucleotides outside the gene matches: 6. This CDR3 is CASSYGGQGRQPQHF. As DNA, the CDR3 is TGTGCCAGCAGTTATGGGGGACAGGGGCGACAGCCCCAGCATTTT.

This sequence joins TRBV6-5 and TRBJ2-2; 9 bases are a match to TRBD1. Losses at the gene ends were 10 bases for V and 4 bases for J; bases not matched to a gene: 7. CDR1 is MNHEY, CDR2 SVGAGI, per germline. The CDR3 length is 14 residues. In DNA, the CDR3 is TGTGCCACCATTGGGACAGGGACCACCGGGGAGCTGTTTTTT. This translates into CATIGTGTTGELFF.

The CDR3 DNA follows: TGTGCCAGCAGCTTGTGGCAGGGGGAAAAACTGTTTTTT. Its translation is CASSLWQGEKLFF. The V and J genes are TRBV5-5 and TRBJ1-4, with D possibly being TRBD1 (6 bases). Germline CDR1 is SGHKS and CDR2 is YYEKEE (reference sequence). The V end lost 1 base, the J end lost 8 bases, and 9 bases lay between the germline ends. The CDR3 runs to 13 residues.

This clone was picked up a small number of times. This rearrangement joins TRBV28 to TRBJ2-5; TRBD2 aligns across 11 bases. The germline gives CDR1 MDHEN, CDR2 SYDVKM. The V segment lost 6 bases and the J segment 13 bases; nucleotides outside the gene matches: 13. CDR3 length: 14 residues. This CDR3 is CASRPLAGASNMYF. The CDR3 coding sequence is TGTGCCAGCAGGCCACTAGCGGGGGCCTCAAACATGTACTTC.

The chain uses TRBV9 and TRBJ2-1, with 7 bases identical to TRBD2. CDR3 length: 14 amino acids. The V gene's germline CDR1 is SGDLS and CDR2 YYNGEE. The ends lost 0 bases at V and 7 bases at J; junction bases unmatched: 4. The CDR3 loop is CASSVVAGLNEQFF. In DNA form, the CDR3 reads TGTGCCAGCAGCGTAGTAGCGGGTTTGAATGAGCAGTTCTTC.

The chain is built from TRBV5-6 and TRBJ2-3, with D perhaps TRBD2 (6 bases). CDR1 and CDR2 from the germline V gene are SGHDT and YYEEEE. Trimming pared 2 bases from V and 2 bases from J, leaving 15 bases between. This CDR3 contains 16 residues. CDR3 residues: CASSLFPGLDTDTQYF. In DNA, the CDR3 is TGTGCCAGCAGCTTATTTCCGGGACTCGACACAGATACGCAGTATTTT.

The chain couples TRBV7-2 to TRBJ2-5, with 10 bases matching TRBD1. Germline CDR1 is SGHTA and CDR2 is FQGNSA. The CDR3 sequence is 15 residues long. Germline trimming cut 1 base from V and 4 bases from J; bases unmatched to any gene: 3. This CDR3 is CASSLVGDRGETQYF. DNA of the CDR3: TGTGCCAGCAGCTTAGTGGGGGACAGGGGAGAGACCCAGTACTTC. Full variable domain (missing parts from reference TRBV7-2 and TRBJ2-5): GAGVSQSPSNKVTEKGKDVELRCDPISGHTALYWYRQSLGQGLEFLIYFQGNSAPDKSGLPSDRFSAERTGGSVSTLTIQRTQQEDSAVYLCASSLVGDRGETQYFGPGTRLLVL.

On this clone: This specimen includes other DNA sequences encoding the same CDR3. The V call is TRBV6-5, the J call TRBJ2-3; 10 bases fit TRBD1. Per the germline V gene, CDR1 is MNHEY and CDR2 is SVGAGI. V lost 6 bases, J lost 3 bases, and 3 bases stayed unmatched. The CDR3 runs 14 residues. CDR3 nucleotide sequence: TGTGCCAGCAGCCAGGACAGGGGGACAGATACGCAGTATTTT. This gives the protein CASSQDRGTDTQYF.

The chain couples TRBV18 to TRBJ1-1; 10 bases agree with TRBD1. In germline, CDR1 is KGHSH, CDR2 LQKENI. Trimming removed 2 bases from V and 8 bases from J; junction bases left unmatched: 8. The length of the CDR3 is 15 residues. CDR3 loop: CASSPGPGQGYEAFF. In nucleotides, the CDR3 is TGTGCCAGCTCACCAGGTCCGGGACAGGGGTACGAAGCTTTCTTT.

CDR3 residues: CASSFSAGRRGYEQYF. The CDR3 nucleotides read TGTGCCAGCAGTTTTTCCGCAGGGCGGAGGGGCTACGAGCAGTACTTC. V and J are TRBV6-5 and TRBJ2-7; maybe TRBD2 (6 bases). This CDR3 comprises 16 residues. The V end lost 4 bases, the J end lost 3 bases, and 19 bases lay between the germline ends. Looked up from germline, CDR1 is MNHEY and CDR2 is SVGAGI.

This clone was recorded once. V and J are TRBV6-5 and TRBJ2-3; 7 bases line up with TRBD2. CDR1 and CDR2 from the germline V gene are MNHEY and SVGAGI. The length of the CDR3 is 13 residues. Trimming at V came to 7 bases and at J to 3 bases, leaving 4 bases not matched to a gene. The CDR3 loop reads CASMSGGTDTQYF. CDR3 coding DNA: TGTGCCAGCATGTCCGGGGGGACAGATACGCAGTATTTT.

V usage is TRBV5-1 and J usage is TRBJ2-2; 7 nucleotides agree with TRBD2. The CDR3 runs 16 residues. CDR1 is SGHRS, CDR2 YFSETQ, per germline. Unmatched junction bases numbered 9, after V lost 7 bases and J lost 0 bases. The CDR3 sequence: CASSLSGAPNTGELFF. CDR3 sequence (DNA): TGCGCCAGCTCACTAAGCGGGGCCCCGAACACCGGGGAGCTGTTTTTT. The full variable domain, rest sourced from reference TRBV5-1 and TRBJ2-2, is KAGVTQTPRYLIKTRGQQVTLSCSPISGHRSVSWYQQTPGQGLQFLFEYFSETQRNKGNFPGRFSGRQFSNSRSEMNVSTLELGDSALYLCASSLSGAPNTGELFFGEGSRLTVL.

The CDR3 nucleotides read TGTGCCAGCAGCGACCTTATGGGGGGGGTCTATGGCTACACCTTC. Its protein is CASSDLMGGVYGYTF. V gene TRBV7-9 combines with J gene TRBJ1-2, with a possible D match to TRBD1 (5 bases). The ends were cut back, 5 bases at V and 4 bases at J, with 17 bases in the middle. This CDR3 is built from 15 residues. Germline V gene data show CDR1 as SEHNR and CDR2 as FQNEAQ (reference sequence).

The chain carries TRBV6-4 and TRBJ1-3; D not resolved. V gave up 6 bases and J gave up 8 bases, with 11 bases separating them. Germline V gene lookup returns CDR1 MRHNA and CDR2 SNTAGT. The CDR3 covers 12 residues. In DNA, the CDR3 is TGTGCCAGCAGGGAGGCGGAAGACACCATATATTTT. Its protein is CASREAEDTIYF.

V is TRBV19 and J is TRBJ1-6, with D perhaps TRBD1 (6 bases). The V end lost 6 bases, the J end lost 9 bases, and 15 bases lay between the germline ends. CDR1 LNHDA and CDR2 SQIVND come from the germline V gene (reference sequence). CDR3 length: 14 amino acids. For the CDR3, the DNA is TGTGCCAGTAGGAACAGGGTCCCTACTTCACCCCTCCACTTT. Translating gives CASRNRVPTSPLHF.

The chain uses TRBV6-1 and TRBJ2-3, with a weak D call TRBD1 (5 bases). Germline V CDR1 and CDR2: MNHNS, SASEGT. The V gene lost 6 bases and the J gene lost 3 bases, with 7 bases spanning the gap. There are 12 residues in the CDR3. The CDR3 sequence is CASRAGTDTQYF. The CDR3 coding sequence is TGTGCCAGCAGAGCAGGGACAGATACGCAGTATTTT.

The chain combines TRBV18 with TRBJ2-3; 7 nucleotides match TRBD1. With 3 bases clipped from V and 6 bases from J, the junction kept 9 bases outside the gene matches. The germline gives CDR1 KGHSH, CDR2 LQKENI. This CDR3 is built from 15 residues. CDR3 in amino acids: CASSPNRGRRDTQYF. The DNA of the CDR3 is TGTGCCAGCTCACCGAACAGGGGTAGAAGGGATACGCAGTATTTT.

DNA of the CDR3: TGTGCCAGCAGTTCTACCGGGACAGGGGAGGACATTCAGTACTTC. Its protein is CASSSTGTGEDIQYF. The V and J genes are TRBV11-3 and TRBJ2-4; TRBD1 aligns across 10 bases. Germline trimming cut 6 bases from V and 8 bases from J; bases unmatched to any gene: 10. CDR1 and CDR2 from the germline V gene are SGHNT and YENEEA. This CDR3 is built from 15 residues.

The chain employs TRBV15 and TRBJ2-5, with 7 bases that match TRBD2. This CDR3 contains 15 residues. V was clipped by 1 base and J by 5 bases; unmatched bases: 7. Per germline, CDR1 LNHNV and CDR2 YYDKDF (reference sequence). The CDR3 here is CATSRGGLGEETQYF. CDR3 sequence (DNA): TGTGCCACCAGCAGAGGAGGACTAGGCGAGGAGACCCAGTACTTC.

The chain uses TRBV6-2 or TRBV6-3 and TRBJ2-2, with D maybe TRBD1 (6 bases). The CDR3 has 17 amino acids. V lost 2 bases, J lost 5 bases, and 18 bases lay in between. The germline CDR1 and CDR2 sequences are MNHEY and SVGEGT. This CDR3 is CASSYGNRVEKTGELFF. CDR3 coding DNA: TGTGCCAGCAGTTACGGAAACAGGGTGGAAAAGACCGGGGAGCTGTTTTTT.

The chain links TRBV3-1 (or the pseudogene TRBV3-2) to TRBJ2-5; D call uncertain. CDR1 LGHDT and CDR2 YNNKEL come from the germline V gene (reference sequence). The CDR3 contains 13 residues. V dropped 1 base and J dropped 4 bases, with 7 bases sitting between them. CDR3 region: CASSQVNSETQYF. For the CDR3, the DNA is TGTGCCAGCAGCCAAGTTAATTCAGAGACCCAGTACTTC.

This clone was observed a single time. The CDR3 sequence is CASSGETGYYNEQFF. In DNA, the CDR3 is TGTGCCAGCAGTGGGGAGACAGGGTACTACAATGAGCAGTTCTTC. J is TRBJ2-1 and V is TRBV2; 7 nucleotides match TRBD1. CDR1 is SNHLY, CDR2 FYNNEI, per germline. This CDR3 contains 15 residues. The ends lost 4 bases at V and 3 bases at J; junction bases unmatched: 6.

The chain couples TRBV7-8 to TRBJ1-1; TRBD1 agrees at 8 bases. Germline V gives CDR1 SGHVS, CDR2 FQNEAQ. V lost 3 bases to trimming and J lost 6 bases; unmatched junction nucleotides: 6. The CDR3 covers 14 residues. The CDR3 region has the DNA TGTGCCAGCAGCTTGACAGGGGATAGGTCTGAAGCTTTCTTT. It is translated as CASSLTGDRSEAFF.

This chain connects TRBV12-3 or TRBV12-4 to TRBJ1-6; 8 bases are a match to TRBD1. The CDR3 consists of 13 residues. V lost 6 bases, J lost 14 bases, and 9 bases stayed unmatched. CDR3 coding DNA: TGTGCCAGCAGAGCCGGACAGGGAGATTCCCTCCACTTT. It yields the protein CASRAGQGDSLHF.

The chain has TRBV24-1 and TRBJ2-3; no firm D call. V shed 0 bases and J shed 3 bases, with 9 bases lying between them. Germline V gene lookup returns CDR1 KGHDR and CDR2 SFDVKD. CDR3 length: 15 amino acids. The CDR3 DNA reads TGTGCCACCAGTGATTTGCGAGTATCTACAGATACGCAGTATTTT. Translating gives CATSDLRVSTDTQYF.